This T cell receptor (beta chain) was observed in a study of CXCR3-negative and CXCR3-positive naive CD8 T cells. As concerns this clonotype: Antigen unknown.

Libraries of TRB cDNA were made by 5' RACE and carried UMIs. After re-calling the 5' RACE reads, TCRdb lists one entry per CDR3 protein, DNA absent. The record lists some 68,000 distinct CDR3 sequences, of which the ten most abundant hold roughly 4.4%. Naive CD8+ T cells showed a CD45RO-CCR7+CD27+CD95- phenotype. Study conclusions and caveats: Similar levels of surface CD5 were seen between naive subsets; TCR strength was inferred from TRB CDR3 properties. Memory CD8+ cells showed much lower diversity, while both naive subsets displayed comparably high diversity. Naive CXCR3-positive cells had TRB CDR3s more hydrophobic than those of CXCR3-negative naive cells.

Germline CDR1 and CDR2: SNHLY and FYNNEI. This CDR3 region has 15 residues. The sequenced sample consisted of naive CXCR3+ CD8+ T cells from blood. Indicated subset: CD45RO-CCR7+CD27+CD95- naive CD8+ T cells expressing CXCR3 (TNR3+). The sequence was obtained from a human donor in good health. Some clones in this sample may be carry-over from other donors' samples. The chain has TRBV2 and TRBJ2-7; the TCRdb D gene call, TRBD1, has no DNA to confirm it. CDR3: CASSDPTGVVYEQYF.